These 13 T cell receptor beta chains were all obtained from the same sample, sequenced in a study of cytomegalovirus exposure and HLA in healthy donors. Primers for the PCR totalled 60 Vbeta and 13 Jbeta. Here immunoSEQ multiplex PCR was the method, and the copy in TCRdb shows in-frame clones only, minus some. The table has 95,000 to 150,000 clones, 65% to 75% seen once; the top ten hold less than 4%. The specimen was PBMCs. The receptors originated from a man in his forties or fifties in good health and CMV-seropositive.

The CDR3: CASSYSPGQAYNQPQHF. CDR3 DNA: TGTGCCAGCAGCTATTCGCCCGGACAGGCCTACAATCAGCCCCAGCATTTT. This sequence joins TRBV11-2 and TRBJ1-5; 7 nucleotides align to TRBD1. The CDR3 sequence is 17 residues long. V trimming: 4 bases; J trimming: 3 bases; junction bases outside the gene matches: 12. Germline CDR1 and CDR2: SGHAT and FQNNGV.

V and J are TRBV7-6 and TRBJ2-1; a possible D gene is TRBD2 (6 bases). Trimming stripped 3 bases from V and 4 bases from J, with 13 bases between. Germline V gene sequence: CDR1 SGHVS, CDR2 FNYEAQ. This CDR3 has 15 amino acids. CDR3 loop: CASSFGNSGYNEQFF. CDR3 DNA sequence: TGTGCCAGCAGCTTTGGAAATAGCGGTTACAATGAGCAGTTCTTC.

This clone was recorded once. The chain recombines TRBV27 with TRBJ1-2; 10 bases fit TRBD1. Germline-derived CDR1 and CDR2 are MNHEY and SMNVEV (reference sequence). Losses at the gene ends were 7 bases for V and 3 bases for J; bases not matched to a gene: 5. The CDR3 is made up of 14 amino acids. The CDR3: CASTKTGGDYGYTF. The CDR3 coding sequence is TGTGCCAGCACCAAGACAGGGGGCGACTATGGCTACACCTTC.

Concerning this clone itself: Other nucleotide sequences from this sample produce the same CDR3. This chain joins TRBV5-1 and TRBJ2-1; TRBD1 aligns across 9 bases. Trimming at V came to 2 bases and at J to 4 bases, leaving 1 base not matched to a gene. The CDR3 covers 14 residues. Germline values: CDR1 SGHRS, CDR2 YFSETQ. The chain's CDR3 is CASSLGQGYNEQFF. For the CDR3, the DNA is TGCGCCAGCAGCTTAGGACAGGGGTACAATGAGCAGTTCTTC.

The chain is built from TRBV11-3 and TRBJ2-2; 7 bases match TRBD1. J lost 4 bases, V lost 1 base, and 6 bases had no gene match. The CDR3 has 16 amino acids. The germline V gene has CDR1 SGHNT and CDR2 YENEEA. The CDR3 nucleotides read TGTGCCAGCAGCTTAGTTGAGGGGGCGGCCACCGGGGAGCTGTTTTTT. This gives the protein CASSLVEGAATGELFF.

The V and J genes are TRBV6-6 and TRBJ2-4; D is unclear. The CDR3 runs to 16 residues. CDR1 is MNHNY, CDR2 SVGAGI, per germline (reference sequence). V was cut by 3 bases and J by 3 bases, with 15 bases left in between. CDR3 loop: CASSYSGSTRKNIQYF. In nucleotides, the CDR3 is TGTGCCAGCAGTTATTCAGGTAGTACACGCAAAAACATTCAGTACTTC.

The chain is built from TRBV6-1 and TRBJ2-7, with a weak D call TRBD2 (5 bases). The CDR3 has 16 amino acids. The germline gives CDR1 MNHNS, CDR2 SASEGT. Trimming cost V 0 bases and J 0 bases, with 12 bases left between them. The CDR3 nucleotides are TGTGCCAGCAGTGAAGCGCGGGTGGTTCACTCCTACGAGCAGTACTTC. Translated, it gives CASSEARVVHSYEQYF.

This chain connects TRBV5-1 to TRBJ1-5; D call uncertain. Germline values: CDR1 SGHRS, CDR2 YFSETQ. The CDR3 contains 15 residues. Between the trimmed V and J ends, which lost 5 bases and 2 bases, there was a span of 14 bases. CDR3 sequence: CASREGGFGNQPQHF. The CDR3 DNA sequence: TGCGCCAGCAGAGAGGGAGGGTTTGGCAATCAGCCCCAGCATTTT.

CDR3 sequence reads: CASSQARTGVNTEAFF. CDR3 DNA sequence: TGTGCCAGCAGCCAAGCCCGGACAGGGGTGAACACTGAAGCTTTCTTT. The chain carries TRBV4-2 and TRBJ1-1; TRBD1 matches 9 bases. The trim removed 1 base at V and 0 bases at J, leaving 3 bases unmatched. Germline loops: CDR1 LGHNA, CDR2 YNFKEQ. The CDR3 length is 16 residues.

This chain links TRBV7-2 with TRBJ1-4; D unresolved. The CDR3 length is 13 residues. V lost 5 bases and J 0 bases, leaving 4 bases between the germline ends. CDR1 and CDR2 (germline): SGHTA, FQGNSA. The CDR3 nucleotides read TGTGCCAGCAGCCCCGCAACTAATGAAAAACTGTTTTTT. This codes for CASSPATNEKLFF.

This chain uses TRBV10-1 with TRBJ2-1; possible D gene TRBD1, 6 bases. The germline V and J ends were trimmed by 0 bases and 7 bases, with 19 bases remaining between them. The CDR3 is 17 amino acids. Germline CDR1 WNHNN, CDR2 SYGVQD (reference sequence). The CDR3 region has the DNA TGCGCCAGCAGTGAGTCCCAGGCAACAGGGACGAGAAATGAGCAGTTCTTC. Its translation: CASSESQATGTRNEQFF.

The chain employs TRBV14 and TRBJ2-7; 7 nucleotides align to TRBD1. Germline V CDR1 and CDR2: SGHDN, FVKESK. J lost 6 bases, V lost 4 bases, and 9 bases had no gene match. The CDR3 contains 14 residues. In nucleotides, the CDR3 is TGTGCCAGCAGCCTGATCCGACAGGGCGGCGAGCAGTACTTC. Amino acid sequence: CASSLIRQGGEQYF. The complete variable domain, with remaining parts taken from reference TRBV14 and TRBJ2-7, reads EAGVTQFPSHSVIEKGQTVTLRCDPISGHDNLYWYRRVMGKEIKFLLHFVKESKQDESGMPNNRFLAERTGGTYSTLKVQPAELEDSGVYFCASSLIRQGGEQYFGPGTRLTVT.

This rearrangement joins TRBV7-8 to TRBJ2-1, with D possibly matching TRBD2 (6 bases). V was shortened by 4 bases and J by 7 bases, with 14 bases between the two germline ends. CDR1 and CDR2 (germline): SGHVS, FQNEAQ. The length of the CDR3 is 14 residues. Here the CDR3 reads CASSSMGGRNEQFF. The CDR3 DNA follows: TGTGCCAGCAGCTCGATGGGAGGAAGGAATGAGCAGTTCTTC.